Presented here are 15 T cell receptor beta chains from one specimen sequenced in a study of cytomegalovirus exposure and HLA in healthy donors. In the PCR, 60 Vbeta and 13 Jbeta primers were used. Libraries were prepared by immunoSEQ multiplex PCR; TCRdb keeps only in-frame clonotypes and omits some of them. This sample has some 270,000 clones, with around 90% found just once. Specimen: PBMCs. The origin of the receptors is a girl under 10 years old in good health and CMV-seronegative.

This clone showed up just a few times. The genes are TRBV29-1 and TRBJ2-2; 9 bases are a match to TRBD2. Germline V gene data show CDR1 as SQVTM and CDR2 as ANQGSEA. This CDR3 region has 14 residues. V was clipped by 7 bases and J by 4 bases; unmatched bases: 7. Here the CDR3 reads CSGGAGGFTGELFF. The CDR3 DNA is TGCAGCGGGGGGGCGGGAGGGTTCACCGGGGAGCTGTTTTTT.

J is TRBJ1-1 and V is TRBV19; unclear D gene. Germline V gene sequence: CDR1 LNHDA, CDR2 SQIVND (reference sequence). V gave up 5 bases and J gave up 6 bases, with 10 bases separating them. The CDR3 has 12 residues. The CDR3 DNA reads TGTGCCAGTAGTGCGCATCCCTCTGAAGCTTTCTTT. Residues: CASSAHPSEAFF.

The V call is TRBV2, the J call TRBJ2-3; a possible D gene is TRBD2 (5 bases). The germline V gene encodes CDR1 SNHLY and CDR2 FYNNEI. Deletions cut 7 bases from V and 5 bases from J, with 13 bases between. This CDR3 has 13 amino acids. As DNA, the CDR3 is TGTGCCAGCACCCTCACTAGTCTAGATACGCAGTATTTT. Translating it yields CASTLTSLDTQYF.

This chain links TRBV6-1 with TRBJ1-2; 9 nucleotides line up with TRBD1. Germline values: CDR1 MNHNS, CDR2 SASEGT. CDR3 length: 15 residues. Trimming at V came to 3 bases and at J to 6 bases, leaving 8 bases not matched to a gene. This chain's CDR3 is CASSDIQGAIDGYTF. The CDR3 region has the DNA TGTGCCAGCAGTGACATACAGGGGGCTATCGATGGCTACACCTTC.

The V gene is TRBV13, the J gene TRBJ1-3; no clear D gene. The CDR3 runs to 18 residues. V was cut by 0 bases and J by 0 bases, with 15 bases left in between. Germline V lookup: CDR1 PRHDT, CDR2 FYEKMQ (reference sequence). CDR3 amino acids: CASSLGLQETNSGNTIYF. Written as DNA, the CDR3 is TGTGCCAGCAGCTTAGGTCTCCAGGAGACTAACTCTGGAAACACCATATATTTT.

The J gene is TRBJ1-2, the V gene TRBV5-1; 7 bases are shared with TRBD1. J lost 6 bases, V lost 4 bases, and 9 bases had no gene match. From germline, CDR1 is SGHRS and CDR2 YFSETQ. The CDR3 consists of 14 residues. Here the CDR3 DNA reads TGCGCCAGCAGCACACACACAGGGGCCGATGGCTACACCTTC. This translates into CASSTHTGADGYTF. Variable domain in full (rest from reference TRBV5-1 and TRBJ1-2): KAGVTQTPRYLIKTRGQQVTLSCSPISGHRSVSWYQQTPGQGLQFLFEYFSETQRNKGNFPGRFSGRQFSNSRSEMNVSTLELGDSALYLCASSTHTGADGYTFGSGTRLTVV.

This chain links TRBV27 with TRBJ2-7; 10 positions match TRBD1. The germline gives CDR1 MNHEY, CDR2 SMNVEV (reference sequence). V was clipped by 7 bases and J by 1 base; unmatched bases: 4. The CDR3 runs to 14 residues. As DNA, the CDR3 is TGTGCCAGCACCGGGGGACAGGGGTCCTACGAGCAGTACTTC. This translates into CASTGGQGSYEQYF.

J is TRBJ1-5 and V is TRBV7-9; 7 positions agree with TRBD1. Germline V gives CDR1 SEHNR, CDR2 FQNEAQ (reference sequence). J lost 9 bases, V lost 5 bases, and 4 bases had no gene match. There are 12 residues in the CDR3. The CDR3 loop is CASSPQGGPQHF. DNA for the CDR3: TGTGCCAGCAGCCCCCAGGGGGGGCCCCAGCATTTT.

J is TRBJ1-3 and V is TRBV11-2, with TRBD1 identical over 7 bases. This CDR3 has 14 amino acids. Germline loops: CDR1 SGHAT, CDR2 FQNNGV. J lost 9 bases, V lost 4 bases, and 9 bases had no gene match. The CDR3 DNA sequence: TGTGCCAGCAGCTCCTCGACAGGGTCCAGCACCATATATTTT. Translating it yields CASSSSTGSSTIYF.

The chain uses TRBV5-1 and TRBJ2-1; TRBD2 agrees at 7 bases. Trimming cost V 1 base and J 5 bases; bases outside gene matches: 6. Germline assignment: CDR1 SGHRS and CDR2 YFSETQ. The CDR3 sequence is 15 residues long. Here the CDR3 DNA reads TGCGCCAGCAGCTTGCGGCTAGCGGATAACAATGAGCAGTTCTTC. This sequence encodes CASSLRLADNNEQFF.

The V gene is TRBV7-9, the J gene TRBJ2-7; D possibly corresponds to TRBD2 (6 bases). Trimming took 5 bases from V and 2 from J, leaving 16 bases between them. The CDR3 loop spans 15 amino acids. Looked up from germline, CDR1 is SEHNR and CDR2 is FQNEAQ (reference sequence). CDR3 sequence: CASSPRAGGPYEQYF. CDR3 coding DNA: TGTGCCAGCAGCCCCCGCGCCGGGGGTCCCTACGAGCAGTACTTC. The variable domain in full, completed from reference TRBV7-9 and TRBJ2-7, reads DTGVSQNPRHKITKRGQNVTFRCDPISEHNRLYWYRQTLGQGPEFLTYFQNEAQLEKSRLLSDRFSAERPKGSFSTLEIQRTEQGDSAMYLCASSPRAGGPYEQYFGPGTRLTVT.

This clone showed up just once. The chain has TRBV20-1 and TRBJ1-1; D uncertain. This CDR3 region has 9 residues. In germline, CDR1 is DFQATT, CDR2 SNEGSKA (reference sequence). Trimming took 1 base from V and 8 from J, leaving 2 bases between them. CDR3 sequence reads: CSARAEAFF. DNA of the CDR3: TGCAGTGCTAGAGCAGAAGCTTTCTTT.

J is TRBJ1-4 and V is TRBV30, with D uncertain. The CDR3 is 16 amino acids. V dropped 0 bases and J dropped 0 bases, with 11 bases sitting between them. CDR1 and CDR2 from the germline V gene are GTSNPN and SVGIG (reference sequence). The CDR3 DNA follows: TGTGCCTGGAGTGTAAGGCAGCGCTCAACTAATGAAAAACTGTTTTTT. Amino acid sequence: CAWSVRQRSTNEKLFF.

The rearrangement uses TRBV5-4 and TRBJ2-3; TRBD2 aligns across 10 bases. The V gene's germline CDR1 is SGHNT and CDR2 YYREEE (reference sequence). V was pared by 4 bases and J by 2 bases, with 7 bases of the junction left unmatched. The CDR3 has 16 amino acids. The CDR3 DNA sequence: TGTGCCAGCAGCACACTAGCGGGGCCAACCACAGATACGCAGTATTTT. Protein product: CASSTLAGPTTDTQYF.

CDR3 sequence (DNA): TGTGCCAGCAGCTTGACAGGGGTTACCTACAATGAGCAGTTCTTC. It yields the protein CASSLTGVTYNEQFF. The rearrangement uses TRBV5-6 and TRBJ2-1, with 7 nucleotides matching TRBD1. With V trimmed by 1 base and J by 2 bases, 3 bases remained unmatched. Germline-derived CDR1 and CDR2 are SGHDT and YYEEEE. The CDR3 runs 15 residues.